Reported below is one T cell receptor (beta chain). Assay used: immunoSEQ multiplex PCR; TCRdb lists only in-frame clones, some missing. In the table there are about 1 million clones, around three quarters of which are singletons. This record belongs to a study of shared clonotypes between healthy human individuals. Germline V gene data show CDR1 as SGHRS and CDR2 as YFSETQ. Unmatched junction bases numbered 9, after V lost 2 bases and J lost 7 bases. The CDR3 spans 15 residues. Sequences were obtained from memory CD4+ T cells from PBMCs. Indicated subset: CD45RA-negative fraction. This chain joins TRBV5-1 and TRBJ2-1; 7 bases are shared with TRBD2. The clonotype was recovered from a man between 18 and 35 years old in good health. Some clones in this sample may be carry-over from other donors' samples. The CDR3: CASSFMAGVRNEQFF. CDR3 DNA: TGCGCCAGCAGCTTTATGGCGGGAGTTAGGAATGAGCAGTTCTTC.